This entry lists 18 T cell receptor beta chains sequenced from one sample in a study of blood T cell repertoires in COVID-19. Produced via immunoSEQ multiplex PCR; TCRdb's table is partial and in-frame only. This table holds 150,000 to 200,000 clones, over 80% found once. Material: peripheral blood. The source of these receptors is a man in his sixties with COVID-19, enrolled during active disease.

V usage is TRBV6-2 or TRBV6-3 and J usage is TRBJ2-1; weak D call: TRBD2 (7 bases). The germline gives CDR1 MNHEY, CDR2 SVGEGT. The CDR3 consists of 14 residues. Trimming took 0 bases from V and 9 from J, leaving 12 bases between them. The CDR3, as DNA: TGTGCCAGCAGTTACTCGATGCGGGGGCCTGAGCAGTTCTTC. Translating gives CASSYSMRGPEQFF.

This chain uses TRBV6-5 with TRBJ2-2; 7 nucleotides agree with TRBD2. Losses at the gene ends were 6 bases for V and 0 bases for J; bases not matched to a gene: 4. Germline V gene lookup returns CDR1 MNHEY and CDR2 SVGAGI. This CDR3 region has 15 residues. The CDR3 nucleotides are TGTGCCAGCAGAGAGCGGGACGCGAACACCGGGGAGCTGTTTTTT. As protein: CASRERDANTGELFF.

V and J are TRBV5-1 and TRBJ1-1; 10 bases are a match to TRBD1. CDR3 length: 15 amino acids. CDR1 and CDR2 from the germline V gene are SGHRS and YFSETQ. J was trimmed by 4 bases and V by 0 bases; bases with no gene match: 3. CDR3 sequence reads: CASSLVGQGGTEAFF. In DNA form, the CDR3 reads TGCGCCAGCAGCTTGGTAGGACAGGGGGGCACTGAAGCTTTCTTT.

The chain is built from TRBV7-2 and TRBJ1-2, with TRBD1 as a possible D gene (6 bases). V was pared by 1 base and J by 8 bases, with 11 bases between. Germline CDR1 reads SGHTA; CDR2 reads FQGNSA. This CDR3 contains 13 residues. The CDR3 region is CASSLVGARGYTF. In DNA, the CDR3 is TGTGCCAGCAGCTTAGTGGGGGCGCGCGGCTACACCTTC.

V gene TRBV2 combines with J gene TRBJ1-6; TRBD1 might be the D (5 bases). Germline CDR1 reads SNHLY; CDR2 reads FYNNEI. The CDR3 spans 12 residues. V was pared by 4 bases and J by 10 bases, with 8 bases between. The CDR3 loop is CASSATASPLHF. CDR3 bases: TGTGCCAGCAGTGCGACAGCGTCACCCCTCCACTTT.

CDR3: CAWNVDRRNTEAFF. CDR3 sequence (DNA): TGTGCCTGGAATGTCGACAGGAGGAACACTGAAGCTTTCTTT. This chain joins TRBV30 and TRBJ1-1, with D perhaps TRBD1 (6 bases). Trimming cost V 4 bases and J 1 base, with 13 bases left between them. The CDR3 is 14 amino acids. Germline CDR1 and CDR2: GTSNPN and SVGIG (reference sequence). The entire variable domain, with the rest obtained from reference TRBV30 and TRBJ1-1, is as follows: SQTIHQWPATLVQPVGSPLSLECTVEGTSNPNLYWYRQAAGRGLQLLFYSVGIGQISSEVPQNLSASRPQDRQFILSSKKLLLSDSGFYLCAWNVDRRNTEAFFGQGTRLTVV.

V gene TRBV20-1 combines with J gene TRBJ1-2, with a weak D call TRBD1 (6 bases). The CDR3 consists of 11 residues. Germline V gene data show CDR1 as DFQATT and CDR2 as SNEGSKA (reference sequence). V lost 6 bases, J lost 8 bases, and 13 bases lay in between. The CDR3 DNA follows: TGCAGTGCCCATCAGGGACACGGCTACACCTTC. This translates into CSAHQGHGYTF.

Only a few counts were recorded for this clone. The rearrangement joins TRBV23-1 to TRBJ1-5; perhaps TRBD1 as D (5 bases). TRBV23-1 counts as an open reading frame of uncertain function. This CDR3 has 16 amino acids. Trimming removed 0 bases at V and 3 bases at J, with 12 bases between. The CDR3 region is CASSQSGTGVNQPQHF. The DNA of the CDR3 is TGCGCCAGCAGTCAATCGGGGACGGGGGTCAATCAGCCCCAGCATTTT.

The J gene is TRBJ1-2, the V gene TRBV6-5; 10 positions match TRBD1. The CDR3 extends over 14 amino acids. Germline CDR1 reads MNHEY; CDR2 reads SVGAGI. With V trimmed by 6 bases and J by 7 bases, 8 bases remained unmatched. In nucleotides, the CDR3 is TGTGCCAGCAGCAGTGACAGGGGGCGTATTGGCTACACCTTC. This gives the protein CASSSDRGRIGYTF.

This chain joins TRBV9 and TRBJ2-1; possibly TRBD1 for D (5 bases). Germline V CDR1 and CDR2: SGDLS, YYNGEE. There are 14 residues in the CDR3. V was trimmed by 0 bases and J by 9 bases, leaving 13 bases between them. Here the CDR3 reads CASSVVGVAGEQFF. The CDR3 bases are TGTGCCAGCAGCGTAGTAGGGGTTGCAGGTGAGCAGTTCTTC.

CDR3 protein: CASSGSLTGGSGANVLTF. CDR3 DNA sequence: TGTGCCAGCAGTGGATCATTGACAGGGGGCTCTGGGGCCAACGTCCTGACTTTC. V gene TRBV27 combines with J gene TRBJ2-6, with 9 bases that match TRBD1. J was trimmed by 0 bases and V by 5 bases; bases with no gene match: 8. The CDR3 totals 18 residues. Germline CDR1 is MNHEY and CDR2 is SMNVEV (reference sequence).

The DNA of the CDR3 is TGTGCTTCCGGCGCGGGTGAGCAGTTCTTC. Protein: CASGAGEQFF. The rearrangement uses TRBV11-2 and TRBJ2-1; the D gene is possibly TRBD2 (5 bases). CDR1 is SGHAT and CDR2 is FQNNGV in the germline V gene. The CDR3 extends over 10 amino acids. The full variable domain, rest sourced from reference TRBV11-2 and TRBJ2-1, is EAGVAQSPRYKIIEKRQSVAFWCNPISGHATLYWYQQILGQGPKLLIQFQNNGVVDDSQLPKDRFSAERLKGVDSTLKIQPAKLEDSAVYLCASGAGEQFFGPGTRLTVL.

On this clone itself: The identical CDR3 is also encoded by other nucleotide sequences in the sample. CDR3 sequence (DNA): TGTGCCAGCAGTAGAGGGTACGAGCAGTACTTC. Protein sequence: CASSRGYEQYF. V and J are TRBV25-1 and TRBJ2-7; tentatively, D is TRBD2 (5 bases). The CDR3 length is 11 residues. V lost 5 bases, J lost 4 bases, and 6 bases lay in between. Germline V gene lookup returns CDR1 MGHDK and CDR2 SYGVNS.

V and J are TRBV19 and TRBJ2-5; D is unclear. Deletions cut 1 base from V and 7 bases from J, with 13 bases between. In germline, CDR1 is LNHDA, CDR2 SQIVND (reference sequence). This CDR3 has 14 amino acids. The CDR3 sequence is CASSIVTTPGTQYF. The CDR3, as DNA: TGTGCCAGTAGTATAGTAACTACTCCGGGGACCCAGTACTTC.

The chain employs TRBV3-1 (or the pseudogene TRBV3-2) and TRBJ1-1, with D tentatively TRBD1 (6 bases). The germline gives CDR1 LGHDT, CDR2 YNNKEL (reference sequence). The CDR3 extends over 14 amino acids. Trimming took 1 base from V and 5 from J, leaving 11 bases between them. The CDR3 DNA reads TGTGCCAGCAGCCAAGTTTCAGGGGAAACTGAAGCTTTCTTT. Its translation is CASSQVSGETEAFF.

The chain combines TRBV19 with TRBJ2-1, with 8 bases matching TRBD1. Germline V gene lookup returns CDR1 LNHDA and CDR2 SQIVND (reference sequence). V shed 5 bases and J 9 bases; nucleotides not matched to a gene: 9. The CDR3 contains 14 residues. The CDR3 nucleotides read TGTGCCAGTAGTGTTACAGGGGGTAGGAGTGAGCAGTTCTTC. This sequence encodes CASSVTGGRSEQFF.

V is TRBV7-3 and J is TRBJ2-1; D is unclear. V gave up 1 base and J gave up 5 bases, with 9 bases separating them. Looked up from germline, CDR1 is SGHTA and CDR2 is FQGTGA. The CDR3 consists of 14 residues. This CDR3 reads CASSLNYQDNEQFF. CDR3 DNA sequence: TGTGCCAGCAGCTTAAACTACCAAGACAATGAGCAGTTCTTC.

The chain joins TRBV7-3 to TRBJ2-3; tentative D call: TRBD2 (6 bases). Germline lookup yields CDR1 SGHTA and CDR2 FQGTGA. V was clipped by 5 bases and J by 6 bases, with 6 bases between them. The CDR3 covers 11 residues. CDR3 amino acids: CASSRGDTQYF. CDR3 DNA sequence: TGTGCCAGCAGCCGGGGGGATACGCAGTATTTT. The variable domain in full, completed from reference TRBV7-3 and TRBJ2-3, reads GAGVSQTPSNKVTEKGKYVELRCDPISGHTALYWYRQSLGQGPEFLIYFQGTGAADDSGLPNDRFFAVRPEGSVSTLKIQRTERGDSAVYLCASSRGDTQYFGPGTRLTVL.